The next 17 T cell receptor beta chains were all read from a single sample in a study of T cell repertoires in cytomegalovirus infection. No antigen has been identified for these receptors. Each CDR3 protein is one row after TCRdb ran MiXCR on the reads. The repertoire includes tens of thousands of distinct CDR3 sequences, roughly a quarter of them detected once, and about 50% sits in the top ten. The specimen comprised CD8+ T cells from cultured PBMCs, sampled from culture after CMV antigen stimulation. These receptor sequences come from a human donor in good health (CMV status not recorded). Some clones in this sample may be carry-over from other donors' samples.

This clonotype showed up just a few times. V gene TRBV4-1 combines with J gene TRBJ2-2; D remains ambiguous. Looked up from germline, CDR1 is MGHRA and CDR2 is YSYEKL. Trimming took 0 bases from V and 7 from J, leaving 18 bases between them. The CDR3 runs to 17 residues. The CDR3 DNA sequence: TGCGCCAGCAGCCAAGAACGTTTACGGGCCGTGGGCGGGGAGCTGTTTTTT. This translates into CASSQERLRAVGGELFF.

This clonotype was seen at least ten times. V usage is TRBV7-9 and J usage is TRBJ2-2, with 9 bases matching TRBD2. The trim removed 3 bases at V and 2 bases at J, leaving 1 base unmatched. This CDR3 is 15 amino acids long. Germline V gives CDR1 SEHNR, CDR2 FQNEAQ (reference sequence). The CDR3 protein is CASSFGTSNTGELFF. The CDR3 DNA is TGTGCCAGCAGCTTCGGGACTAGCAACACCGGGGAGCTGTTTTTT.

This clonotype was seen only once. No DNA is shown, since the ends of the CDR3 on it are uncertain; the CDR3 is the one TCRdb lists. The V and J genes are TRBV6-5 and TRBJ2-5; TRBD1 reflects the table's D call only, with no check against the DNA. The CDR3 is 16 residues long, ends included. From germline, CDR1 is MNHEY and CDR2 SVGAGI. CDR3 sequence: CASSWGPGTLKETQCF.

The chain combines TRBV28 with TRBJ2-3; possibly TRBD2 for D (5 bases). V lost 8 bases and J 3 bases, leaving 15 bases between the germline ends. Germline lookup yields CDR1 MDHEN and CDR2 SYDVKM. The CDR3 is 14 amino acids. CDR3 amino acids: CASQDPERTDTQYF. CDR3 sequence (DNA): TGTGCCAGCCAAGATCCTGAGCGGACAGATACGCAGTATTTT.

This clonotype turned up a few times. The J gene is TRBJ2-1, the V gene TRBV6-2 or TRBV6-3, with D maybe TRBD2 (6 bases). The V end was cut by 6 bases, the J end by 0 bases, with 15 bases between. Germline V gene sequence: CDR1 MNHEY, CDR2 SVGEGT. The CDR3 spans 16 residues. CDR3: CASRGGDISSYNEQFF. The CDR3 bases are TGTGCCAGCAGAGGAGGGGATATTAGCTCCTACAATGAGCAGTTCTTC.

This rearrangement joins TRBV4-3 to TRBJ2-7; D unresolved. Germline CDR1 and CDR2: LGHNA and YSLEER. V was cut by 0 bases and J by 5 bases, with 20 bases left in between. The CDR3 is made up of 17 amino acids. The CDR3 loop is CASSQDRVSGFRDEQYF. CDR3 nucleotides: TGCGCCAGCAGCCAAGATCGGGTTTCTGGGTTTCGTGACGAGCAGTACTTC.

CDR3 coding DNA: TGCGCCAGCAGCTCGTCCGGGACAGCCAACAATGAGCAGTTCTTC. It translates to CASSSSGTANNEQFF. This chain links TRBV5-1 with TRBJ2-1; 7 bases are a match to TRBD1. This CDR3 is 15 amino acids long. The germline V gene encodes CDR1 SGHRS and CDR2 YFSETQ. Trimming cost V 3 bases and J 5 bases; bases outside gene matches: 8.

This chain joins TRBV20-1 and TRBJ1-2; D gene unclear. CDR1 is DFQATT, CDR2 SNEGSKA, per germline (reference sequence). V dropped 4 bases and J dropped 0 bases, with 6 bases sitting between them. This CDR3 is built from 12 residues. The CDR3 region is CSAKPTNYGYTF. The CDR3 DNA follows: TGCAGTGCTAAACCTACTAACTATGGCTACACCTTC.

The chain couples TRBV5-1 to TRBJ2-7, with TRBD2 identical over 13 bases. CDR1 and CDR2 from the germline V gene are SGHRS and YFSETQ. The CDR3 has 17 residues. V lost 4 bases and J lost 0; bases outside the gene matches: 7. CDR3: CASSQGLAGKPSYEQYF. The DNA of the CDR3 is TGCGCCAGCAGCCAGGGACTAGCGGGGAAACCCTCCTACGAGCAGTACTTC.

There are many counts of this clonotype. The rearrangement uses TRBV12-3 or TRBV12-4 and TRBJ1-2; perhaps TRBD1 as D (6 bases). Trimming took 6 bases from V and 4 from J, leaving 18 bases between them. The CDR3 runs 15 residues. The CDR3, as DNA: TGTGCCAGCAGCCCCACCGGACAGATGAGCTATGGCTACACCTTC. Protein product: CASSPTGQMSYGYTF.

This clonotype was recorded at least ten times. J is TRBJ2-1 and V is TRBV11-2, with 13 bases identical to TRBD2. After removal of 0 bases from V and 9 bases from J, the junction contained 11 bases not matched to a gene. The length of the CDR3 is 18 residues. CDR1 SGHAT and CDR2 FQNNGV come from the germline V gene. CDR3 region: CASSLDPGLAGKEGEQFF. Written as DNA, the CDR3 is TGTGCCAGCAGCTTAGATCCGGGACTAGCGGGGAAGGAGGGTGAGCAGTTCTTC.

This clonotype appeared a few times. The CDR3 bases are TGTGCCAGCACCTCGATCCGCGAGCAGTACTTC. It codes for CASTSIREQYF. The J gene is TRBJ2-7, the V gene TRBV28; D is undetermined. CDR3 length: 11 amino acids. Trimming took 7 bases from V and 6 from J, leaving 10 bases between them. CDR1 is MDHEN, CDR2 SYDVKM, per germline.

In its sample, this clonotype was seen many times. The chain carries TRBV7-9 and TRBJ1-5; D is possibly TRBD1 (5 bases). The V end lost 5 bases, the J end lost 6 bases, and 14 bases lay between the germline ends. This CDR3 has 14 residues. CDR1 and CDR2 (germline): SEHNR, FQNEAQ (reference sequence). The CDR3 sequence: CASSPGGAGQPQHF. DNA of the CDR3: TGTGCCAGCAGCCCAGGCGGGGCAGGTCAGCCCCAGCATTTT.

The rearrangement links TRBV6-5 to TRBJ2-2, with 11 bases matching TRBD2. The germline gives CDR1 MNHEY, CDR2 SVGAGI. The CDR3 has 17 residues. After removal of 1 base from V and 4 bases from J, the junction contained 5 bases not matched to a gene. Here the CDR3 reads CASSYFLAGGPTGELFF. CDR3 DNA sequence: TGTGCCAGCAGTTACTTTTTAGCGGGAGGGCCCACCGGGGAGCTGTTTTTT.

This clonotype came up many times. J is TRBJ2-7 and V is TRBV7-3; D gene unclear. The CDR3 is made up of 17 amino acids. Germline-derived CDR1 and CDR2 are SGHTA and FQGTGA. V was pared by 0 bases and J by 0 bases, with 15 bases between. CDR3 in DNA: TGTGCCAGCAGCTTAACGTTAAGGCAGGCTAACTCCTACGAGCAGTACTTC. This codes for CASSLTLRQANSYEQYF.

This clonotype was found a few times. The CDR3 protein is CSLLPGQGTYEQYF. CDR3 nucleotides: TGCAGTCTGCTCCCGGGACAGGGAACCTACGAGCAGTACTTC. V gene TRBV20-1 combines with J gene TRBJ2-7; 9 nucleotides align to TRBD1. The V gene end was trimmed by 8 bases and the J gene end by 2 bases; junction bases not matched to a gene: 10. The V gene's germline CDR1 is DFQATT and CDR2 SNEGSKA (reference sequence). This CDR3 has 14 residues.

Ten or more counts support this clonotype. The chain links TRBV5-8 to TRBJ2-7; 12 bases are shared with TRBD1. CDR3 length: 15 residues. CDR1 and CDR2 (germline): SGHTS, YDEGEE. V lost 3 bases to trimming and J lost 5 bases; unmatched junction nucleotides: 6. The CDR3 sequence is CASSYMGQGANEQYF. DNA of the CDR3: TGTGCCAGCAGCTATATGGGACAGGGGGCCAACGAGCAGTACTTC.